This T cell receptor beta chain stems from a study of blood T cell repertoires in COVID-19. Study at large: T cells, B-cell-depleted T cells, or PBMCs provided the cDNA or gDNA that served as material.

V lost 2 bases and J lost 2, with 12 bases in between. The germline gives CDR1 SGHTA, CDR2 FQGTGA. The CDR3 extends over 16 amino acids. This clone was detected only once. Authors' analysis steps: Cell counts per sample came from amplifying reference gene primers. Only in-frame clones appear in the TCRdb table, and some are missing; sequencing was by immunoSEQ multiplex PCR. V, J and clone size are taken as reported in that table, and D and trimming were inferred from the DNA itself. The sample includes around 380,000 clones, around 87% of them seen just once. Study members were between about 18 and 100 years old and lived in 20 to 30 US regions. Donors in Cohort 3 counted as recovered after two negative PCRs, clearance, or symptom resolution.

The sample was PBMCs or T cells enriched from blood (not recorded which). The V gene is TRBV7-3, the J gene TRBJ2-2, with D tentatively TRBD2 (5 bases). The receptor's source is a man between 25 and 39 years old who had recovered from COVID-19. This chain's CDR3 is CASSLGGPGNTGELFF. The CDR3 DNA is TGTGCCAGCAGCTTAGGAGGACCCGGCAACACCGGGGAGCTGTTTTTT.